One and the same sample provided the 17 T cell receptor beta chains below, sequenced in a study of CD8 T cells in ankylosing spondylitis. TCRdb recomputed calls from the 5' RACE reads with MiXCR, one row per CDR3 protein. The repertoire includes about 220,000 distinct CDR3 sequences, 20% to 30% of them detected once, and around 6.3% sits in the top ten. Sample: blood, either unsorted or a sorted T cell fraction (not recorded which). These receptors all stem from a male donor with ankylosing spondylitis or in good health (not recorded which).

In this sample, this clonotype turned up many times. V is TRBV5-6 and J is TRBJ2-3; the D gene is possibly TRBD2 (5 bases). The CDR3 is made up of 15 amino acids. The V gene lost 1 base and the J gene lost 3 bases, with 12 bases spanning the gap. The germline V gene encodes CDR1 SGHDT and CDR2 YYEEEE. This CDR3 reads CASSLIRGRTDTQYF. DNA for the CDR3: TGTGCCAGCAGCTTGATTCGGGGTAGGACAGATACGCAGTATTTT.

This clonotype showed up many times. The chain uses TRBV6-1 and TRBJ1-5; D is undetermined. V was clipped by 6 bases and J by 0 bases, with 9 bases between them. Per the germline V gene, CDR1 is MNHNS and CDR2 is SASEGT. The CDR3 extends over 14 amino acids. The DNA for the CDR3 is TGTGCCAGCAGAAGGAGAGATAGCAATCAGCCCCAGCATTTT. Encoded protein: CASRRRDSNQPQHF.

The rearrangement uses TRBV5-5 and TRBJ1-2, with D possibly matching TRBD1 (5 bases). The CDR3 contains 15 residues. Germline V gene data show CDR1 as SGHKS and CDR2 as YYEKEE (reference sequence). Between the trimmed V and J ends, which lost 3 bases and 4 bases, there was a span of 16 bases. CDR3 protein: CASSSEAGKGYGYTF. CDR3 bases: TGTGCCAGCAGCTCTGAGGCAGGGAAGGGCTATGGCTACACCTTC.

This clonotype was observed at least ten times. The junction shows a germline mismatch at one end, possibly a read error. The J gene is TRBJ1-2, the V gene TRBV5-1; D ambiguous. In germline, CDR1 is SGHRS, CDR2 YFSETQ. The CDR3 spans 14 residues. CDR3 DNA sequence: TGTGCCAGCAGCTTAGATCGAACTAACTATGGCTACACCTTC. Translation: CASSLDRTNYGYTF. The variable domain in full, completed from reference TRBV5-1 and TRBJ1-2, reads KAGVTQTPRYLIKTRGQQVTLSCSPISGHRSVSWYQQTPGQGLQFLFEYFSETQRNKGNFPGRFSGRQFSNSRSEMNVSTLELGDSALYLCASSLDRTNYGYTFGSGTRLTVV.

There are many counts of this clonotype. J is TRBJ2-5 and V is TRBV3-1, with 7 positions matching TRBD2. Germline-derived CDR1 and CDR2 are LGHDT and YNNKEL (reference sequence). Trimming at V came to 4 bases and at J to 2 bases, leaving 10 bases not matched to a gene. The CDR3 contains 16 residues. Written as DNA, the CDR3 is TGTGCCAGCAGCCCCCGACTAGCAGCGAAACAAGAGACCCAGTACTTC. As protein: CASSPRLAAKQETQYF.

The J gene is TRBJ1-2, the V gene TRBV28, with unresolved D. In germline, CDR1 is MDHEN, CDR2 SYDVKM. The CDR3 is 9 amino acids. V shed 6 bases and J shed 8 bases, with 4 bases lying between them. This chain's CDR3 is CASSPGYTF. The CDR3, as DNA: TGTGCCAGCAGCCCCGGCTACACCTTC.

This clonotype was seen repeatedly, ten times or more. V usage is TRBV29-1 and J usage is TRBJ2-3; D perhaps matches TRBD2 (5 bases). The CDR3 contains 14 residues. Trimming left V 3 bases short and J 1 base short, with 11 bases between. Per germline, CDR1 SQVTM and CDR2 ANQGSEA. DNA of the CDR3: TGCAGCGTTGATGAAGCGGATGGCACAGATACGCAGTATTTT. Translated, it gives CSVDEADGTDTQYF.

This clonotype was recorded a few times. This chain joins TRBV29-1 and TRBJ2-5; the match to TRBD1 covers 8 bases. Germline loops: CDR1 SQVTM, CDR2 ANQGSEA. The CDR3 length is 13 residues. V shed 1 base and J 2 bases; nucleotides not matched to a gene: 0. The CDR3, as DNA: TGCAGCGTTGAAGGACAGGGGCAAGAGACCCAGTACTTC. Residues: CSVEGQGQETQYF.

The V call is TRBV6-1, the J call TRBJ2-7; D is perhaps TRBD2 (6 bases). The germline V gene has CDR1 MNHNS and CDR2 SASEGT. CDR3 size: 13 residues. With 7 bases removed from V and 0 bases from J, the gap between germline ends came to 10 bases. Here the CDR3 DNA reads TGTGCCAGCAAGGCCGGGGGCTCCTACGAGCAGTACTTC. Encoded protein: CASKAGGSYEQYF.

There are many counts of this clonotype. V and J are TRBV20-1 and TRBJ2-1, with TRBD1 matching 10 bases. V shed 6 bases and J 4 bases; nucleotides not matched to a gene: 6. The germline CDR1 and CDR2 sequences are DFQATT and SNEGSKA (reference sequence). This CDR3 contains 14 residues. The CDR3 bases are TGCAGTGCCTACCAGGGACAGGGGTACAATGAGCAGTTCTTC. Translated, it gives CSAYQGQGYNEQFF.

In its sample, this clonotype was seen a few times. This chain joins TRBV4-1 and TRBJ2-7, with a possible D match to TRBD2 (5 bases). The CDR3 is made up of 14 amino acids. The V gene's germline CDR1 is MGHRA and CDR2 YSYEKL. V dropped 3 bases and J dropped 4 bases, with 13 bases sitting between them. The CDR3: CASSHPDYPYEQYF. In DNA form, the CDR3 reads TGCGCCAGCAGCCATCCCGACTATCCATACGAGCAGTACTTC.

A few counts support this clonotype. The chain carries TRBV2 and TRBJ2-1, with 11 bases lining up with TRBD2. With V trimmed by 5 bases and J by 13 bases, 4 bases remained unmatched. There are 12 residues in the CDR3. Germline V gives CDR1 SNHLY, CDR2 FYNNEI. CDR3 coding DNA: TGTGCCAGCAGTCCTACTAGCGGGGGCCAGTTCTTC. Amino acids: CASSPTSGGQFF.

This clonotype was recorded many times. This sequence joins TRBV29-1 and TRBJ1-1; D is uncertain. In germline, CDR1 is SQVTM, CDR2 ANQGSEA. V was shortened by 4 bases and J by 5 bases, with 5 bases between the two germline ends. This CDR3 contains 10 residues. The CDR3 loop reads CSVVGTEAFF. In DNA form, the CDR3 reads TGCAGCGTTGTGGGTACTGAAGCTTTCTTT.

This clonotype came up a few times. J is TRBJ2-5 and V is TRBV20-1; D unclear. Germline CDR1 is DFQATT and CDR2 is SNEGSKA (reference sequence). The CDR3 consists of 12 residues. V was trimmed by 7 bases and J by 1 base, leaving 10 bases between them. The CDR3 loop is CSDVGTQETQYF. CDR3 sequence (DNA): TGCAGTGATGTGGGAACCCAAGAGACCCAGTACTTC.

The J gene is TRBJ1-2, the V gene TRBV3-1; D is uncertain. V lost 3 bases and J lost 4, with 12 bases in between. From germline, CDR1 is LGHDT and CDR2 YNNKEL (reference sequence). The CDR3 sequence is 14 residues long. CDR3 sequence: CASSQQKGGYGYTF. Written as DNA, the CDR3 is TGTGCCAGCAGCCAGCAAAAGGGCGGCTATGGCTACACCTTC.

Comment on this clonotype: This could be a read error, since a much larger clone is one nucleotide away. The rearrangement uses TRBV7-2 and TRBJ2-2; 7 bases match TRBD2. V gave up 5 bases and J gave up 7 bases; unmatched junction bases: 10. CDR1 is SGHTA, CDR2 FQGNSA, per germline. The CDR3 contains 15 residues. This CDR3 reads CASSAKSGKIGELFF. The CDR3 coding sequence is TGTGCCAGCAGCGCGAAAAGCGGGAAGATCGGGGAGCTGTTTTTT.

In this sample, this clonotype turned up many times. This sequence joins TRBV29-1 and TRBJ2-2; 10 bases fit TRBD1. Trimming removed 7 bases from V and 3 bases from J; junction bases left unmatched: 5. The CDR3 has 14 residues. Germline V gene sequence: CDR1 SQVTM, CDR2 ANQGSEA. CDR3 in DNA: TGCAGCGGTGGGACAGGGGTTTACACCGGGGAGCTGTTTTTT. Amino acids: CSGGTGVYTGELFF.